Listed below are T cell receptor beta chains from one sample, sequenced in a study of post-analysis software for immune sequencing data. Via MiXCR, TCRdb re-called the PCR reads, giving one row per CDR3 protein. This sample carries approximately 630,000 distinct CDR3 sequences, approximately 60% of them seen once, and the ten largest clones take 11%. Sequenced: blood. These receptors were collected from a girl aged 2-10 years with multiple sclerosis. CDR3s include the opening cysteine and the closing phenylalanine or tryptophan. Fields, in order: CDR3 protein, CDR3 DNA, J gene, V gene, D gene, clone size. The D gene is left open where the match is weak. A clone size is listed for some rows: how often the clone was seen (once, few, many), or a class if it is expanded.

CDR3: CASAPDFQTYNEQFF; DNA: TGCGCCAGCGCCCCGGACTTCCAAACCTACAATGAGCAGTTCTTC; J: TRBJ2-1; V: TRBV5-1; D: -; size: -
CDR3: CATSEPGANTEAFF; DNA: TGTGCCACCAGTGAGCCAGGGGCGAACACTGAAGCTTTCTTT; J: TRBJ1-1; V: TRBV24-1; D: -; size: few
CDR3: CASSAASGEDEQFF; DNA: TGTGCCAGCAGCGCAGCCTCGGGGGAGGATGAGCAGTTCTTC; J: TRBJ2-1; V: TRBV7-9; D: -; size: -
CDR3: CASSQDARSYPSSETQYF; DNA: TGTGCCAGCAGCCAAGATGCCAGATCTTACCCCAGTTCGGAGACCCAGTACTTC; J: TRBJ2-5; V: TRBV14; D: -; size: -
CDR3: CATSRATGETQYF; DNA: TGTGCCACCAGCAGAGCGACGGGTGAGACCCAGTACTTC; J: TRBJ2-5; V: TRBV15; D: -; size: -
CDR3: CSARDLVASDEQFF; DNA: TGCAGTGCTAGAGATCTAGTGGCTAGCGATGAGCAGTTCTTC; J: TRBJ2-1; V: TRBV20-1; D: -; size: few
CDR3: CAISEGSRENEQFF; DNA: TGTGCCATCAGTGAAGGGTCGAGGGAGAATGAGCAGTTCTTC; J: TRBJ2-1; V: TRBV10-3; D: -; size: -
CDR3: CASSNPSSLTDTQYF; DNA: TGTGCCAGCAGTAACCCGAGCTCCCTAACAGATACGCAGTATTTT; J: TRBJ2-3; V: TRBV25-1; D: -; size: -
CDR3: CSALHSGGDETQYF; DNA: TGCAGTGCTCTTCATTCAGGGGGCGATGAGACCCAGTACTTC; J: TRBJ2-5; V: TRBV20-1; D: TRBD1; size: -
CDR3: CASATLAGGSDTQYF; DNA: TGTGCCAGCGCCACCCTAGCGGGAGGATCAGATACGCAGTATTTT; J: TRBJ2-3; V: TRBV6-1; D: TRBD2; size: few
CDR3: CASSRLKRGRFATNEKLFF; DNA: TGTGCCAGCAGCCGATTAAAGCGAGGCCGGTTCGCAACTAATGAAAAACTGTTTTTT; J: TRBJ1-4; V: TRBV13; D: -; size: -
CDR3: CASSRGTSGGQETQYF; DNA: TGCGCCAGCAGCCGCGGAACTAGCGGCGGTCAAGAGACCCAGTACTTC; J: TRBJ2-5; V: TRBV4-3; D: TRBD2; size: -
CDR3: CATSRDWVSTGELFF; DNA: TGTGCCACCAGCAGAGATTGGGTTAGCACCGGGGAGCTGTTTTTT; J: TRBJ2-2; V: TRBV15; D: -; size: -
CDR3: CASSLSGAIGTQYF; DNA: TGTGCCAGCAGTCTTAGCGGGGCAATCGGTACGCAGTATTTT; J: TRBJ2-3; V: TRBV12-3/TRBV12-4; D: TRBD2; size: -
CDR3: CASSFPRVAGRVLENIQYF; DNA: TGTGCCAGCAGTTTTCCGCGGGTGGCAGGGAGGGTCCTCGAAAACATTCAGTACTTC; J: TRBJ2-4; V: TRBV28; D: TRBD2; size: few
CDR3: CASSYQRLTSGNSYEQYF; DNA: TGTGCCAGCAGTTACCAAAGATTGACTAGCGGGAACTCCTACGAGCAGTACTTC; J: TRBJ2-7; V: TRBV6-5; D: TRBD2; size: -
CDR3: CSASQGASTDTQYF; DNA: TGCAGTGCGAGCCAGGGGGCGAGCACAGATACGCAGTATTTT; J: TRBJ2-3; V: TRBV20-1; D: TRBD1; size: -
CDR3: CASSLSPGGVDTQYF; DNA: TGTGCCAGCAGTTTATCACCAGGGGGCGTAGATACGCAGTATTTT; J: TRBJ2-3; V: TRBV28; D: TRBD1; size: -
CDR3: CASRSQGANVYEQYF; DNA: TGTGCCAGCAGATCACAGGGGGCTAACGTGTACGAGCAGTACTTC; J: TRBJ2-7; V: TRBV27; D: TRBD1; size: -
CDR3: CSVERGNGDYGYTF; DNA: TGCAGCGTTGAGAGGGGCAACGGGGACTATGGCTACACCTTC; J: TRBJ1-2; V: TRBV29-1; D: -; size: -
CDR3: CSARPLLGGAYEQFF; DNA: TGCAGTGCTAGACCCCTTCTCGGGGGGGCCTATGAGCAGTTCTTC; J: TRBJ2-1; V: TRBV20-1; D: TRBD2; size: -
CDR3: CASSPLSGQEINEQFF; DNA: TGTGCCAGCAGCCCACTTTCGGGACAGGAGATCAATGAGCAGTTCTTC; J: TRBJ2-1; V: TRBV11-2; D: TRBD1; size: -
CDR3: CSAFPPRGGSPLHF; DNA: TGCAGTGCTTTCCCCCCGCGGGGAGGTTCACCCCTCCACTTT; J: TRBJ1-6; V: TRBV20-1; D: -; size: -
CDR3: CASSPLTGEGSPLHF; DNA: TGTGCCAGCAGCCCTCTGACAGGGGAAGGTTCACCCCTCCACTTT; J: TRBJ1-6; V: TRBV3-1; D: TRBD1; size: few
CDR3: CASSFRTGYSGANVLTF; DNA: TGTGCCAGCAGCTTCAGGACGGGGTACTCTGGGGCCAACGTCCTGACTTTC; J: TRBJ2-6; V: TRBV5-5; D: -; size: few
CDR3: CSAPGLAGKTQYF; DNA: TGCAGTGCCCCGGGACTAGCTGGGAAGACCCAGTACTTC; J: TRBJ2-5; V: TRBV20-1; D: TRBD2; size: -
CDR3: CASSRRLAGYEQYF; DNA: TGTGCCAGCAGCCGGCGACTAGCGGGATACGAGCAGTACTTC; J: TRBJ2-7; V: TRBV12-3/TRBV12-4; D: TRBD2; size: -
CDR3: CASSADNQPQHF; DNA: TGTGCCAGCAGTGCCGACAATCAGCCCCAGCATTTT; J: TRBJ1-5; V: TRBV6-1; D: -; size: -
CDR3: CASSYDGETGANVLTF; DNA: TGTGCCAGCAGTTATGACGGGGAGACTGGGGCCAACGTCCTGACTTTC; J: TRBJ2-6; V: TRBV6-6; D: -; size: once
CDR3: CSVTYDRSEYGYTF; DNA: TGCAGCGTTACCTACGACAGGTCTGAGTATGGCTACACCTTC; J: TRBJ1-2; V: TRBV29-1; D: -; size: -
CDR3: CASSPMDYGYTF; DNA: TGTGCCAGCAGCCCCATGGACTATGGCTACACCTTC; J: TRBJ1-2; V: TRBV11-2; D: -; size: -
CDR3: CSARLGSGANVLTF; DNA: TGCAGTGCTAGATTGGGATCTGGGGCCAACGTCCTGACTTTC; J: TRBJ2-6; V: TRBV20-1; D: -; size: -
CDR3: CSARRDPVYNEQFF; DNA: TGCAGTGCCCGTAGGGACCCCGTCTACAATGAGCAGTTCTTC; J: TRBJ2-1; V: TRBV20-1; D: -; size: -
CDR3: CASSLVPGQYQETQYF; DNA: TGCGCCAGCAGCTTGGTCCCAGGACAGTACCAAGAGACCCAGTACTTC; J: TRBJ2-5; V: TRBV5-1; D: -; size: -